This T cell receptor (beta chain) was found in a study of shared clonotypes between healthy human individuals. Study results and caveats: The generation probabilities recorded for non-shared clonotypes fell below those of clonotypes shared by all four donors.

The investigators split CD4+ cells into a CD45RA+ naive subset and a CD45RA-negative memory subset. Libraries were prepared by immunoSEQ multiplex PCR; TCRdb keeps only in-frame clonotypes and omits some of them. This table holds 950,000 to 1,100,000 clones, roughly 80% found once. About this clone: No antigen is known for it.

The sample taken for sequencing was memory CD4+ T cells sorted from blood. Specified subset: CD45RA-negative fraction. The receptor comes from a man aged 18 to 29 in good health.

CDR3 in amino acids: CAWGTGGKETQYF. For the CDR3, the DNA is TGTGCCTGGGGGACGGGGGGTAAAGAGACCCAGTACTTC. The rearrangement links TRBV30 to TRBJ2-5; TRBD2 aligns across 7 bases. V was clipped by 5 bases and J by 3 bases; unmatched bases: 6. Germline lookup yields CDR1 GTSNPN and CDR2 SVGIG (reference sequence). CDR3 length equals 13 residues.